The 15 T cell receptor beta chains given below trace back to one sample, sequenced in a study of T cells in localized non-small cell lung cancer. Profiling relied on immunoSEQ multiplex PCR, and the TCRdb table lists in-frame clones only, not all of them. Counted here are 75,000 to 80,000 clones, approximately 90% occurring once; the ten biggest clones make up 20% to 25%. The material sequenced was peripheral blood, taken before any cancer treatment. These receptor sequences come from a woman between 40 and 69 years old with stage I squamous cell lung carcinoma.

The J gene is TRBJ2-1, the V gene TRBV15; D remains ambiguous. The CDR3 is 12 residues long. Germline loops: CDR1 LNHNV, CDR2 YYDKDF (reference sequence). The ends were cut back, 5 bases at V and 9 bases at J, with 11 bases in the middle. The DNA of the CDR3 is TGTGCCACCAGCTCCGTAATGAGTGAGCAGTTCTTC. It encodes CATSSVMSEQFF.

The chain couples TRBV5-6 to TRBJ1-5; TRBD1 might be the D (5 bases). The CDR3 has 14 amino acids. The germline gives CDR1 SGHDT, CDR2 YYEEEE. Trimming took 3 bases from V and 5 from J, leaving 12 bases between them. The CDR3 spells CASSSSGDYQPQHF. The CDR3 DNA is TGTGCCAGCAGCTCATCGGGGGATTATCAGCCCCAGCATTTT.

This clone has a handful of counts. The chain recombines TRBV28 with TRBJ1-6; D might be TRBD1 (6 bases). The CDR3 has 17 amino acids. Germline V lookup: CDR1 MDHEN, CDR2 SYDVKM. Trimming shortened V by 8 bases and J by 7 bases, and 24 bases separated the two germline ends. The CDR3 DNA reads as TGTGCCAGCGGGGGAACTCCAGGGGTTGGCGTCAATTCACCCCTCCACTTT. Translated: CASGGTPGVGVNSPLHF.

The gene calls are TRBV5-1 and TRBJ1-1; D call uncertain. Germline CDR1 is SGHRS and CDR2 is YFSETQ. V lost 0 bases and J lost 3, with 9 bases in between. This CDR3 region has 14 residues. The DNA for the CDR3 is TGCGCCAGCAGCTTGGGACGGAGGGACACTGAAGCTTTCTTT. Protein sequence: CASSLGRRDTEAFF.

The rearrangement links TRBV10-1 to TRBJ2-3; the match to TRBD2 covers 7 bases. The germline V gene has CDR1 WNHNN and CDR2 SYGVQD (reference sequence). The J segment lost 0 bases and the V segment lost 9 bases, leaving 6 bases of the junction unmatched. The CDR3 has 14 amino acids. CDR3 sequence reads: CASASGVSTDTQYF. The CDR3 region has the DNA TGCGCCAGTGCAAGCGGGGTGAGCACAGATACGCAGTATTTT.

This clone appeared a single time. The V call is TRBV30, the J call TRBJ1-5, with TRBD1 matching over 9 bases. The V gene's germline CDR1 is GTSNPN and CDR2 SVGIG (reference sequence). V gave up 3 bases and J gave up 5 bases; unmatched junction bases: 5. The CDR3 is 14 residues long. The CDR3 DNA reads TGTGCCTGGAGCCCTGGGACAGGGTATCAGCCCCAGCATTTT. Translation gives CAWSPGTGYQPQHF.

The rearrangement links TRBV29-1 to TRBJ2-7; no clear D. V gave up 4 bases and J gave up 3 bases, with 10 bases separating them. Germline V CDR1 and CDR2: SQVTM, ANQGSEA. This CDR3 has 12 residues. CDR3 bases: TGCAGCGTTGCTTACGGCTACTACGAGCAGTACTTC. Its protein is CSVAYGYYEQYF.

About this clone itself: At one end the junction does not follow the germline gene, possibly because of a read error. The CDR3 loop reads CASSLIQGTQYF. In DNA, the CDR3 is TGTGCCAGCAGCCTTATCCAAGGGACCCAGTACTTC. The chain links TRBV7-9 to TRBJ2-5; D gene uncertain. The CDR3 sequence is 12 residues long. The germline gives CDR1 SEHNR, CDR2 FQNEAQ (reference sequence).

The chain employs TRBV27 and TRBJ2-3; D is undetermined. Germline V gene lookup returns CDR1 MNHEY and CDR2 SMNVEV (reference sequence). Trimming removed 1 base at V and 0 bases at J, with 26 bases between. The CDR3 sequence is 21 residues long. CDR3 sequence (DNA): TGTGCCAGCAGTTTATTCAGCCCCTATTATCTTAGTAGCTCGAGCACAGATACGCAGTATTTT. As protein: CASSLFSPYYLSSSSTDTQYF.

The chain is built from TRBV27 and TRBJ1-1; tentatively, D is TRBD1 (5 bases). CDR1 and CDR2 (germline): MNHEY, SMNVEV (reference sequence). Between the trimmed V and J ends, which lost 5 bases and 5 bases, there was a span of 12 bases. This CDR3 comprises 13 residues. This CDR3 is CASSLGRVTEAFF. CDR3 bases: TGTGCCAGCAGTCTGGGACGTGTGACTGAAGCTTTCTTT.

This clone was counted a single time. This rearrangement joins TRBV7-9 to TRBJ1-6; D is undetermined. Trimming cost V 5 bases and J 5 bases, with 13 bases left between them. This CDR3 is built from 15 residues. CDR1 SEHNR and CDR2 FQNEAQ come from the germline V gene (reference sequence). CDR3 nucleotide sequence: TGTGCCAGCAGCGCTACCCGGATGAATAATTCACCCCTCCACTTT. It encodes CASSATRMNNSPLHF.

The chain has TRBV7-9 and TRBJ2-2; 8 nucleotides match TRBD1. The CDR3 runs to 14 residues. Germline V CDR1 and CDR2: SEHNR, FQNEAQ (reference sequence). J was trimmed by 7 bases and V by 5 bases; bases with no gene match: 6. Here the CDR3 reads CASSPDRVIGELFF. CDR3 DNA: TGTGCCAGCAGCCCGGACAGGGTGATCGGGGAGCTGTTTTTT.

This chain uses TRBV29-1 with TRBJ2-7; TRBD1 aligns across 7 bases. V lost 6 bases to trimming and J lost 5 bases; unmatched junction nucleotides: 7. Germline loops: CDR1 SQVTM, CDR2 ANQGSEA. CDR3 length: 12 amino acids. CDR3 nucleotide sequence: TGCAGCGTGACCGACAGGGTGGACGAGCAGTACTTC. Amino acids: CSVTDRVDEQYF.

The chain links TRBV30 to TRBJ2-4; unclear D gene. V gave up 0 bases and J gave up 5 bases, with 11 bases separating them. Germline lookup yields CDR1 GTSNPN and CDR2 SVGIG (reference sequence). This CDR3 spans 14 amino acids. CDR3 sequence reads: CAWSVFHIQNIQYF. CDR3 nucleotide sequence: TGTGCCTGGAGTGTATTCCACATCCAAAACATTCAGTACTTC.

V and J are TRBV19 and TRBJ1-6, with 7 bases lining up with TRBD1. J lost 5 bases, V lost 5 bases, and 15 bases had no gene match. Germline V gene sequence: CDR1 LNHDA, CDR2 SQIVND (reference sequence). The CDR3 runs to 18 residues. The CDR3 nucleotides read TGTGCCAGTAGTCCGGGAAGGGCCGGACAGGCGGATAATTCACCCCTCCACTTT. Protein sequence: CASSPGRAGQADNSPLHF. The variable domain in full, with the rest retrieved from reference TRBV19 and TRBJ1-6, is DGGITQSPKYLFRKEGQNVTLSCEQNLNHDAMYWYRQDPGQGLRLIYYSQIVNDFQKGDIAEGYSVSREKKESFPLTVTSAQKNPTAFYLCASSPGRAGQADNSPLHFGNGTRLTVT.